The 5 T cell receptor beta chains presented below share a single source sample, sequenced in a study of blood T cells in healthy people across ages. Primed by a sample-barcoded 5' primer and a J-beta primer mix, a second PCR proceeded for about 6 to 11 cycles. In TCRdb, the 5' RACE reads were re-called with MiXCR into one record per CDR3 protein. The data contain more than 650,000 distinct CDR3 sequences, roughly 50% of them singletons. Sequences were obtained from blood. The source of these receptors is a man older than 75 in good health.

V usage is TRBV11-1 and J usage is TRBJ2-5, with D uncertain. This CDR3 has 13 residues. Germline V gene lookup returns CDR1 SGHAT and CDR2 FQDESV (reference sequence). Trimming took 3 bases from V and 3 from J, leaving 8 bases between them. The CDR3 DNA reads TGTGCCAGCAGCTTTTCTATCGAAGAGACCCAGTACTTC. This translates into CASSFSIEETQYF.

The V and J genes are TRBV20-1 and TRBJ2-4; 9 nucleotides match TRBD1. The length of the CDR3 is 14 residues. After removal of 6 bases from V and 8 bases from J, the junction contained 11 bases not matched to a gene. CDR1 and CDR2 from the germline V gene are DFQATT and SNEGSKA (reference sequence). The CDR3 nucleotides are TGCAGTGCCAAACCCGGGACAGGGTTCGACATTCAGTACTTC. This codes for CSAKPGTGFDIQYF.

This clonotype was seen more than once but under ten times. This chain links TRBV5-1 with TRBJ2-1; 8 nucleotides align to TRBD1. Germline assignment: CDR1 SGHRS and CDR2 YFSETQ. The ends lost 3 bases at V and 6 bases at J; junction bases unmatched: 2. The CDR3 totals 13 residues. The CDR3 region is CASSSDRVNEQFF. DNA of the CDR3: TGCGCCAGCAGCTCGGACAGGGTCAATGAGCAGTTCTTC.

The rearrangement links TRBV10-3 to TRBJ2-1; 13 bases map to TRBD2. The CDR3 covers 16 residues. The ends lost 4 bases at V and 7 bases at J; junction bases unmatched: 7. Germline CDR1 ENHRY, CDR2 SYGVKD. CDR3 loop: CAISGLAGGLGNEQFF. The CDR3, as DNA: TGTGCCATCAGTGGACTAGCGGGAGGCCTGGGTAATGAGCAGTTCTTC.

This clonotype was observed a handful of times. The J gene is TRBJ2-7, the V gene TRBV10-3, with TRBD2 matching 11 bases. CDR1 is ENHRY, CDR2 SYGVKD, per germline. The trim removed 3 bases at V and 4 bases at J, leaving 8 bases unmatched. The CDR3 totals 16 residues. This chain's CDR3 is CAISDWGTSGLYEQYF. CDR3 in DNA: TGTGCCATCAGTGATTGGGGGACTAGCGGACTTTACGAGCAGTACTTC.